The rows below give T cell receptor beta chains drawn from one sample of a study of type 1 regulatory T cells. TCRdb independently ran MiXCR on the reads; one entry per CDR3 protein. The repertoire has tens of thousands of distinct CDR3 sequences, around 62% of them found once; the top ten carry approximately 2%. Which antigens these TCRs recognize remains unknown. Sequences were obtained from cultured non-Tr1 T cells, either the whole culture or a sorted T cell fraction (not recorded which). These receptors originate from a human donor in good health. The CDR3 runs from the conserved cysteine through the conserved F or W. D genes are given only for firm matches. The size field is filled for only some rows; it gives once, few, many or a size class.

TRBD2 TRBJ2-5 few TRBV18 TGTGCCAGCTCACCAAATCGCGGGAGAGGGGAGACCCAGTACTTC CASSPNRGRGETQYF
TRBD2 TRBJ2-7 NA TRBV18 TGTGCCAGCTCACAAGGGACTAGCGGGTTCTACGAGCAGTACTTC CASSQGTSGFYEQYF
NA TRBJ1-1 NA TRBV6-5 TGTGCCAGCAGTTACCTAAGTGGGCCTGAAGCTTTCTTT CASSYLSGPEAFF
NA TRBJ1-5 NA TRBV4-1 TGCGCCAGCAGCCAAGAAGGGCTGAGCAATCAGCCCCAGCATTTT CASSQEGLSNQPQHF
TRBD2 TRBJ2-7 NA TRBV12-3/TRBV12-4 TGTGCCAGCAGCCCACGACTAGCGCTCTACGAGCAGTACTTC CASSPRLALYEQYF
NA TRBJ2-7 NA TRBV6-5 TGTGCCAGCAGCCCCTCAGGCTACGAGCAGTACTTC CASSPSGYEQYF
TRBD2 TRBJ2-7 NA TRBV11-2 TGTGCCAGCAGCTTAACTAGCGGGAGTGGGTCCTACGAGCAGTACTTC CASSLTSGSGSYEQYF
NA TRBJ2-7 NA TRBV5-1 TGCGCCAGCAGCTTCGGCAGCTACGAGCAGTACTTC CASSFGSYEQYF
TRBD1 TRBJ2-3 NA TRBV14 TGTGCCAGCAGCCAGAGGACAGGGCGGACAGATACGCAGTATTTT CASSQRTGRTDTQYF
NA TRBJ2-4 few TRBV19 TGTGCCAGTAACCGGGACTCCTCCAAAAACATTCAGTACTTC CASNRDSSKNIQYF
TRBD2 TRBJ2-7 NA TRBV28 TGTGCCAGCAATAGGGGACTAGTGGTCTACGAGCAGTACTTC CASNRGLVVYEQYF
TRBD1 TRBJ1-2 NA TRBV20-1 TGCAGTGCCCATAAGCCCGGGACAGGTGGTGGCTACACCTTC CSAHKPGTGGGYTF
TRBD2 TRBJ2-2 NA TRBV4-1 TGCGCCAGCAGCCAAGTTATCAGCGGGAGGAACACCGGGGAGCTCTTTTTT CASSQVISGRNTGELFF
NA TRBJ2-1 NA TRBV3-1 TGTGCCAGCAGCTCGACGACTAGTGGGAGGAATGAGCAGTTCTTC CASSSTTSGRNEQFF
TRBD1 TRBJ2-3 medium-sized TRBV20-1 TGCAGTGCTACCTCACCACAGGGGTTGGGCACAGATACGCAGTATTTT CSATSPQGLGTDTQYF
NA TRBJ1-4 NA TRBV4-1 TGCGCCAGCAGCCAAGGCGGATTAAGGGCCGGCGTTGGTAATGAAAAACTGTTTTTT CASSQGGLRAGVGNEKLFF
TRBD1 TRBJ2-1 few TRBV20-1 TGCAGTGCTGTACCCGGGACAGGGGCCAACAATGAGCAGTTCTTC CSAVPGTGANNEQFF